Listed below are T cell receptor beta chains from one sample, sequenced in a study of post-analysis software for immune sequencing data. TCRdb reprocessed the PCR reads with MiXCR, giving one entry per CDR3 protein. The sample yields fewer than 850,000 distinct CDR3 sequences, 46% seen once. The sample was blood. Every receptor here comes from a girl between 5 and 17 years old with multiple sclerosis. CDR3s include the opening cysteine and the closing phenylalanine or tryptophan. A D gene is named only where the DNA matches it firmly. Clone size is not always given. Where it is, it says once, few, many or a class for expanded clones.

D	J	V	size	CDR3	DNA
-	TRBJ2-7	TRBV20-1	-	CSARPDPGFSYEQYF	TGCAGTGCTAGACCGGATCCGGGCTTCTCCTACGAGCAGTACTTC
-	TRBJ2-1	TRBV19	-	CASSIDLGGHLSDEQFF	TGTGCCAGTAGTATAGATCTCGGGGGGCACCTTTCGGATGAGCAGTTCTTC
-	TRBJ2-1	TRBV7-3	-	CASSLTSRRNEQFF	TGTGCCAGCAGCTTAACGAGCAGGAGGAATGAGCAGTTCTTC
TRBD2	TRBJ2-1	TRBV19	-	CASSREGQDNEQFF	TGTGCCAGTAGTCGGGAGGGCCAGGACAATGAGCAGTTCTTC
-	TRBJ1-1	TRBV6-9	-	CASSRTARWRPNTEAFF	TGCGCCAGCAGCCGAACTGCCAGGTGGAGGCCGAACACTGAAGCTTTCTTT
TRBD2	TRBJ2-3	TRBV7-6	few	CASSPRLAERGDTQYF	TGTGCCAGCAGCCCCCGACTAGCGGAACGTGGAGATACGCAGTATTTT
-	TRBJ2-1	TRBV12-3/TRBV12-4	-	CASNLAGRVEQFF	TGTGCCAGCAATCTGGCCGGGAGAGTTGAGCAGTTCTTC
TRBD1	TRBJ2-7	TRBV23-1	-	CASSQPTGSYEQYF	TGCGCCAGCAGTCAACCGACAGGGTCCTACGAGCAGTACTTC
-	TRBJ1-1	TRBV5-1	-	CASSLTSNRATEAFF	TGCGCCAGCAGCTTGACTTCGAACAGGGCCACTGAAGCTTTCTTT
-	TRBJ1-2	TRBV12-3/TRBV12-4	-	CASSLQRTYYNYGYTF	TGTGCCAGTAGTCTCCAACGGACCTACTATAACTATGGCTACACCTTC
-	TRBJ1-4	TRBV27	-	CASSTLVANEKLFF	TGTGCCAGCAGTACACTCGTTGCGAATGAAAAACTGTTTTTT
-	TRBJ2-7	TRBV12-3/TRBV12-4	few	CASSPPREIYEQYF	TGTGCCAGCAGTCCCCCCCGGGAGATCTACGAGCAGTACTTC
-	TRBJ1-2	TRBV28	-	CASSPYLNYGYTF	TGTGCCAGCAGTCCGTACCTGAACTATGGCTACACCTTC
-	TRBJ2-3	TRBV6-1	-	CASSELGTRGTTDTQYF	TGTGCCAGCAGTGAGTTAGGTACACGAGGGACCACAGATACGCAGTATTTT
TRBD2	TRBJ2-7	TRBV28	-	CASTSSSGLAVYEQYF	TGTGCCAGCACCTCCTCATCGGGACTAGCGGTATACGAGCAGTACTTC
TRBD1	TRBJ1-2	TRBV7-2	-	CASSPRDSISPYGYTF	TGTGCCAGCAGCCCTCGGGACAGCATTAGTCCCTATGGCTACACCTTC
TRBD1	TRBJ2-3	TRBV7-2	-	CTSSLHRDRVTDTQYF	TGTACCAGCAGCTTACACCGGGACAGGGTAACAGATACGCAGTATTTT
-	TRBJ2-7	TRBV6-1	-	CASSEGPGRSYEQYF	TGTGCCAGCAGTGAAGGACCGGGGAGGTCCTACGAGCAGTACTTC
TRBD1	TRBJ2-7	TRBV9	few	CASSTLGQGIYEQYF	TGTGCCAGCAGCACGCTAGGACAGGGGATTTACGAGCAGTACTTC
-	TRBJ1-1	TRBV11-2	many	CASSPTQGNTEAFF	TGTGCCAGCAGTCCAACCCAGGGGAACACTGAAGCTTTCTTT
TRBD1	TRBJ2-5	TRBV5-1	-	CASRTGKGYQETQYF	TGCGCCAGCAGGACAGGGAAGGGGTACCAAGAGACCCAGTACTTC
-	TRBJ2-7	TRBV29-1	-	CSVEVRGSSYEQYF	TGCAGCGTTGAAGTGCGGGGTTCCTCCTACGAGCAGTACTTC
-	TRBJ2-1	TRBV25-1	-	CASRIKLDSRPYNEQFF	TGTGCCAGCAGGATTAAGCTGGACAGTAGGCCCTACAATGAGCAGTTCTTC
TRBD1	TRBJ2-1	TRBV29-1	-	CSVETGGLVYEQFF	TGCAGCGTTGAGACAGGGGGCTTGGTTTATGAGCAGTTCTTC
-	TRBJ2-5	TRBV6-1	few	CASNRGQLPPQETQYF	TGTGCCAGCAACAGAGGACAGCTCCCCCCCCAAGAGACCCAGTACTTC
-	TRBJ2-7	TRBV20-1	-	CSARTPGQIYEQYF	TGCAGTGCTAGGACCCCCGGGCAGATCTACGAGCAGTACTTC
-	TRBJ2-1	TRBV7-9	-	CASSRPPRESEQFF	TGTGCCAGCAGCCGTCCTCCGCGGGAATCTGAGCAGTTCTTC
TRBD2	TRBJ2-1	TRBV7-9	-	CASSETSGIIGEQFF	TGTGCCAGCAGTGAGACTAGCGGGATTATAGGTGAGCAGTTCTTC
-	TRBJ1-2	TRBV10-3	-	CAISESAGRHYGYTF	TGTGCCATCAGTGAGTCCGCAGGGAGGCACTATGGCTACACCTTC
-	TRBJ2-5	TRBV3-1	-	CASSQIGEETQYF	TGTGCCAGCAGCCAAATCGGGGAAGAGACCCAGTACTTC
-	TRBJ2-5	TRBV3-1	-	CASSQDILGVGKTQYF	TGTGCCAGCAGCCAAGACATCTTAGGAGTTGGGAAGACCCAGTACTTC
-	TRBJ1-2	TRBV27	-	CASSLYFNLPGHYGYTF	TGTGCCAGCAGTTTATACTTTAATCTGCCAGGGCACTATGGCTACACCTTC
TRBD2	TRBJ2-7	TRBV25-1	-	CASSPGGGRRGSSIGEQYF	TGTGCCAGCAGTCCCGGGGGAGGGCGTCGCGGGAGCTCCATCGGCGAGCAGTACTTC
-	TRBJ2-5	TRBV29-1	-	CSDRDGQETQYF	TGCAGCGACCGGGACGGCCAAGAGACCCAGTACTTC
TRBD1	TRBJ2-3	TRBV7-9	once	CASSFRGRTTDTQYF	TGTGCCAGCAGCTTCAGGGGGCGCACCACAGATACGCAGTATTTT
TRBD1	TRBJ2-7	TRBV10-3	-	CATQGVLREQYF	TGTGCCACCCAGGGGGTGCTGCGCGAGCAGTACTTC
-	TRBJ2-7	TRBV7-2	-	CASSFGLDSSYEQYF	TGTGCCAGCAGCTTCGGACTGGATAGCTCCTACGAGCAGTACTTC
-	TRBJ2-5	TRBV7-2	-	CASSLSSAVETQYF	TGTGCCAGCAGCTTATCTAGCGCGGTAGAGACCCAGTACTTC
-	TRBJ2-3	TRBV20-1	-	CSVRGRFVKLTDTQYF	TGCAGTGTCCGGGGACGCTTCGTTAAACTCACAGATACGCAGTATTTT
TRBD2	TRBJ2-1	TRBV30	-	CAWSVTSGSLDEQFF	TGTGCCTGGAGTGTAACTAGCGGGAGTCTGGATGAGCAGTTCTTC
-	TRBJ2-1	TRBV20-1	-	CSARVVGEQFF	TGCAGTGCTAGGGTAGTGGGTGAGCAGTTCTTC
-	TRBJ1-1	TRBV29-1	few	CSVEVLAGYTEAFF	TGCAGCGTTGAAGTCCTCGCAGGATACACTGAAGCTTTCTTT
TRBD2	TRBJ2-3	TRBV6-5	-	CASSRTGGKDTQYF	TGTGCCAGCAGCCGGACGGGGGGGAAAGATACGCAGTATTTT
TRBD1	TRBJ1-4	TRBV6-5	once	CASRARGWNEKLFF	TGTGCCAGCAGAGCCAGGGGGTGGAATGAAAAGCTGTTTTTT
-	TRBJ2-7	TRBV7-9	once	CASSSTGMHEQYF	TGTGCCAGCAGCTCCACAGGGATGCACGAGCAGTACTTC
-	TRBJ2-2	TRBV12-5	-	CASALGSLTGELFF	TGTGCTAGTGCCCTTGGTAGCTTAACCGGGGAGCTGTTTTTT
-	TRBJ2-1	TRBV2	-	CASFAPRGNGRGGNEQFF	TGTGCCAGCTTTGCCCCCAGGGGGAACGGGAGGGGAGGCAATGAGCAGTTCTTC
TRBD2	TRBJ2-1	TRBV4-2	few	CASSQDSGSFSNEQFF	TGTGCCAGCAGCCAAGATAGCGGGAGCTTTTCCAATGAGCAGTTCTTC
-	TRBJ2-1	TRBV7-2	few	CASSQTRQSDEQFF	TGTGCCAGCAGCCAGACCCGACAGTCAGATGAGCAGTTCTTC
-	TRBJ1-6	TRBV25-1	few	CASSEPKSGAYSPLHF	TGTGCCAGCAGCGAACCGAAGTCGGGAGCTTATTCACCCCTCCACTTT
-	TRBJ1-6	TRBV6-1	few	CASSEAGRNSPLHF	TGTGCCAGCAGTGAAGCGGGGCGTAATTCACCCCTCCACTTT
-	TRBJ1-5	TRBV29-1	-	CSVVEGGNQPQHF	TGCAGCGTTGTGGAGGGTGGCAATCAGCCCCAGCATTTT
TRBD2	TRBJ2-4	TRBV7-2	few	CASSSPGLVLAKNIQYF	TGTGCCAGCAGCTCTCCGGGACTAGTCCTAGCCAAAAACATTCAGTACTTC
-	TRBJ2-2	TRBV28	-	CASTRASTGELFF	TGTGCCAGCACAAGGGCGTCCACCGGGGAGCTGTTTTTT
-	TRBJ1-1	TRBV29-1	-	CSVGRQNTEAFF	TGCAGCGTTGGTCGACAGAACACTGAAGCTTTCTTT
TRBD1	TRBJ1-6	TRBV4-1	-	CASSQGQGFDSPLHF	TGCGCCAGCAGCCAAGGACAGGGATTCGATTCACCCCTCCACTTT
-	TRBJ2-1	TRBV20-1	-	CSARVTHNEQFF	TGCAGTGCCAGGGTGACTCACAATGAGCAGTTCTTC